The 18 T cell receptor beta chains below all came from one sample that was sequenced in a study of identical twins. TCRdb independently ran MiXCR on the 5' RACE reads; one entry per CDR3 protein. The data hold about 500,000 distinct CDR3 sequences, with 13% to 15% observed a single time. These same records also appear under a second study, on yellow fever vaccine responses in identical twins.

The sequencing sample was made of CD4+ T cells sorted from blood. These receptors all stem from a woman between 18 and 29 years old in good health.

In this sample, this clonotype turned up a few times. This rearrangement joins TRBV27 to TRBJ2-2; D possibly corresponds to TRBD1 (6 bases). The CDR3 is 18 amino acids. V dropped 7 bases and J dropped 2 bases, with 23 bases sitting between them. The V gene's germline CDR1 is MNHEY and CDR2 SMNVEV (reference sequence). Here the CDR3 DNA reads TGTGCCAGCAACCCGAATGGACAGTTCAGTCGAAACACCGGGGAGCTGTTTTTT. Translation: CASNPNGQFSRNTGELFF.

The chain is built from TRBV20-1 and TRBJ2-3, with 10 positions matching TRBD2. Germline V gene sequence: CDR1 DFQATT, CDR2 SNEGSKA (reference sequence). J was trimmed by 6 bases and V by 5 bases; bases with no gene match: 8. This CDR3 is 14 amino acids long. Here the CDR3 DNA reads TGCAGTGCTGTGATAGCGGGGGGAGTGGATACGCAGTATTTT. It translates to CSAVIAGGVDTQYF.

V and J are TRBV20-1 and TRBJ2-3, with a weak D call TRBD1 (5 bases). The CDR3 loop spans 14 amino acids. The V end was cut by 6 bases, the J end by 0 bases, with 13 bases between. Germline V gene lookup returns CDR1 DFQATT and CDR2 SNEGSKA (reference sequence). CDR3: CSAPTVTSTDTQYF. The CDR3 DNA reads TGCAGTGCCCCGACAGTAACTAGCACAGATACGCAGTATTTT.

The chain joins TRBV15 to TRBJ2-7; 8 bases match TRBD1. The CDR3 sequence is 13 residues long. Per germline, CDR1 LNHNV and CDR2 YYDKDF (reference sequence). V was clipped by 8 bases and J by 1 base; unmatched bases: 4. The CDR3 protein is CATRGTGSYEQYF. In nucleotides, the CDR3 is TGTGCCACCCGGGGGACAGGTTCCTACGAGCAGTACTTC.

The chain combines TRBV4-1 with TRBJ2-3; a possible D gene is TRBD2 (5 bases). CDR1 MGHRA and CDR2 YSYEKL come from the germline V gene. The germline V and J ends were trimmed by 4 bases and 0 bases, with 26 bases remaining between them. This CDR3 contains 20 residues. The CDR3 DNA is TGCGCCAGCAGCCTATCCTGGGAGCTGACTCGGCGGATTAGCACAGATACGCAGTATTTT. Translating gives CASSLSWELTRRISTDTQYF.

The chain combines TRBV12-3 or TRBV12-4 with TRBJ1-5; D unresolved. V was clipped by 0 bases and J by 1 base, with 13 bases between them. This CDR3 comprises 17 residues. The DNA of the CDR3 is TGTGCCAGCAGTTTAGCGTGGCAGGATAGGAGCAATCAGCCCCAGCATTTT. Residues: CASSLAWQDRSNQPQHF.

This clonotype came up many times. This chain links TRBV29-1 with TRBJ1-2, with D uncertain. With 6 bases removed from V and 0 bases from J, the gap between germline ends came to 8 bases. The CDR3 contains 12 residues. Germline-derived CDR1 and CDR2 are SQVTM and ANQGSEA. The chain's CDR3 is CSVSGANYGYTF. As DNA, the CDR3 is TGCAGCGTCTCCGGGGCTAACTATGGCTACACCTTC.

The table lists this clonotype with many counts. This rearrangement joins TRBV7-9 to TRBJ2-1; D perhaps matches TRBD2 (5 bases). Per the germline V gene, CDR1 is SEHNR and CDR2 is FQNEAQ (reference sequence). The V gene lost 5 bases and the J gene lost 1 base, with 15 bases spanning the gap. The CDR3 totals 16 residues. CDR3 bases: TGTGCCAGCAGCCGCTTCGTGGGAGTTTCCTACAATGAGCAGTTCTTC. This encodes CASSRFVGVSYNEQFF.

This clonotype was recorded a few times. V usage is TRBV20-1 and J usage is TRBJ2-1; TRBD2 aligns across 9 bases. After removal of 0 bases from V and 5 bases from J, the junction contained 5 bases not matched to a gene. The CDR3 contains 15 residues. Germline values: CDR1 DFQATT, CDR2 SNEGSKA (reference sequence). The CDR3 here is CSARDWGLANNEQFF. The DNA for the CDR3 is TGCAGTGCTAGAGATTGGGGACTAGCAAACAATGAGCAGTTCTTC.

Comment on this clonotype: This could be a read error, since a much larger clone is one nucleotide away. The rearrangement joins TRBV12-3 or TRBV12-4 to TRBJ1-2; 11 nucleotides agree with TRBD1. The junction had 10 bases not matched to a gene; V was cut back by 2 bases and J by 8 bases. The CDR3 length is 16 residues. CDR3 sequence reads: CASSLPGTGGLDGYTF. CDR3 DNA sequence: TGTGCCAGCAGTTTACCCGGGACAGGGGGACTCGACGGCTACACCTTC.

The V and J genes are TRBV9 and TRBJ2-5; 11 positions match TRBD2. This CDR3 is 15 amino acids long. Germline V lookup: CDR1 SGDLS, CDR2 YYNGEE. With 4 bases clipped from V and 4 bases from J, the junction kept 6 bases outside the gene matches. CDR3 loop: CASSFNSGGGETQYF. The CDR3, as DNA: TGTGCCAGCAGCTTTAATAGCGGGGGGGGAGAGACCCAGTACTTC. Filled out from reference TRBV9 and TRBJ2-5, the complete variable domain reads DSGVTQTPKHLITATGQRVTLRCSPRSGDLSVYWYQQSLDQGLQFLIQYYNGEERAKGNILERFSAQQFPDLHSELNLSSLELGDSALYFCASSFNSGGGETQYFGPGTRLLVL.

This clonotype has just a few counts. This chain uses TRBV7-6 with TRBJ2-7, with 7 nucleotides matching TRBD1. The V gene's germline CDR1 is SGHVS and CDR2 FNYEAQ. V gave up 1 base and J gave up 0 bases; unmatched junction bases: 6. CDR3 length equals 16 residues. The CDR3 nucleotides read TGTGCCAGCAGCTTAGTAGCAGGGGGACCCTCCTACGAGCAGTACTTC. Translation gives CASSLVAGGPSYEQYF.

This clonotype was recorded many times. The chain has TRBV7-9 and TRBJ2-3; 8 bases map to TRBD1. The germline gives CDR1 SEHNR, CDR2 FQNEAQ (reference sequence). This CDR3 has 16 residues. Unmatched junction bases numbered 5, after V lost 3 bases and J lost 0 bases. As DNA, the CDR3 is TGTGCCAGCAGCTTGGGACAGGCAGTTAGCACAGATACGCAGTATTTT. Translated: CASSLGQAVSTDTQYF.

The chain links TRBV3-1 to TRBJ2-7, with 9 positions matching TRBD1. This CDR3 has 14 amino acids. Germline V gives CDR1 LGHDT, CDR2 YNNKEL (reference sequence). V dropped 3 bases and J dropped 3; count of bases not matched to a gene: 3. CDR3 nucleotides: TGTGCCAGCAGCCACCGGACAGGGGACTACGAGCAGTACTTC. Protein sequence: CASSHRTGDYEQYF.

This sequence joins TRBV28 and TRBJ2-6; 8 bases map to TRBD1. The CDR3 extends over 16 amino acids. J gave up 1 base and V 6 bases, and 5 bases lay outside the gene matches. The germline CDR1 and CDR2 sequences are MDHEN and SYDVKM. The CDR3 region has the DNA TGTGCCAGCAGGTGGACAGGGCCGTCTGGGGCCAACGTCCTGACTTTC. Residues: CASRWTGPSGANVLTF.

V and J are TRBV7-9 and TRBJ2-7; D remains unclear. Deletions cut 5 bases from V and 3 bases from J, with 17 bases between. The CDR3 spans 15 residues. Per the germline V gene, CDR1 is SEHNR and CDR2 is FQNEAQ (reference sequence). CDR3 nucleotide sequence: TGTGCCAGCAGCCCCGGACGTATCCCTAACTACGAGCAGTACTTC. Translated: CASSPGRIPNYEQYF.

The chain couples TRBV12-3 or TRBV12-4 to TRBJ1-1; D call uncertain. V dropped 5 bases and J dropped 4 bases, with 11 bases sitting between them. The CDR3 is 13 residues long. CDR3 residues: CASSDYRTTEAFF. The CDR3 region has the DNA TGTGCCAGCAGTGATTACCGGACCACTGAAGCTTTCTTT.

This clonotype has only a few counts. The DNA of the CDR3 is TGTGCCAGCAGACAGGGACTAGCAAATTTCTTC. It encodes CASRQGLANFF. The chain carries TRBV12-3 or TRBV12-4 and TRBJ2-1; 9 bases agree with TRBD2. V dropped 6 bases and J dropped 16; count of bases not matched to a gene: 7. CDR3 size: 11 residues.